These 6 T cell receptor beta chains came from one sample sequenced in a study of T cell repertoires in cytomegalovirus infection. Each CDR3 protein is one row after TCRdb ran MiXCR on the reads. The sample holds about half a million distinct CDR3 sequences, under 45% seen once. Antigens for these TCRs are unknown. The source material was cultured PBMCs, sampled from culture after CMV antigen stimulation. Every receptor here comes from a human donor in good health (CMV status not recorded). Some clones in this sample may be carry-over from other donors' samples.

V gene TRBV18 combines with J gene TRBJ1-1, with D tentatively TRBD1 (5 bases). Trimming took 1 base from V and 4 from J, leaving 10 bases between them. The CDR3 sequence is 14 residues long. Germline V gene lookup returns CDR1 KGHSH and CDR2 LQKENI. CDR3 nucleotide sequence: TGTGCCAGCTCACCACAGGGGAGGGGCACTGAAGCTTTCTTT. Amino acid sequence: CASSPQGRGTEAFF.

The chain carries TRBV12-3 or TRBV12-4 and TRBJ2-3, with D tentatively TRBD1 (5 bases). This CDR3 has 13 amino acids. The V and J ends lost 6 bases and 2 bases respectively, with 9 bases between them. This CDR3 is CASRTVNTDTQYF. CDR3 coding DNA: TGTGCCAGCAGGACAGTCAACACAGATACGCAGTATTTT.

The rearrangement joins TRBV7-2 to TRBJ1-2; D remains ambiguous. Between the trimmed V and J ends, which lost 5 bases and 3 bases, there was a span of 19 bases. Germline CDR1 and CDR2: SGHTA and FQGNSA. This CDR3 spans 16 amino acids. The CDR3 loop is CASSPDWTGPHYGYTF. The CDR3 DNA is TGTGCCAGCAGCCCCGACTGGACCGGGCCCCACTATGGCTACACCTTC. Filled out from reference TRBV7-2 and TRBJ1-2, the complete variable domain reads GAGVSQSPSNKVTEKGKDVELRCDPISGHTALYWYRQSLGQGLEFLIYFQGNSAPDKSGLPSDRFSAERTGGSVSTLTIQRTQQEDSAVYLCASSPDWTGPHYGYTFGSGTRLTVV.

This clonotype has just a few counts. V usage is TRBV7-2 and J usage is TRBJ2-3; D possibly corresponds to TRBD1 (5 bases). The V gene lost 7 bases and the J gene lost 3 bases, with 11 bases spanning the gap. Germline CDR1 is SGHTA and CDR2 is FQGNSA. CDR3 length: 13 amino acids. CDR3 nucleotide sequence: TGTGCCAGCAACCTGGGGCCAACAGATACGCAGTATTTT. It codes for CASNLGPTDTQYF.

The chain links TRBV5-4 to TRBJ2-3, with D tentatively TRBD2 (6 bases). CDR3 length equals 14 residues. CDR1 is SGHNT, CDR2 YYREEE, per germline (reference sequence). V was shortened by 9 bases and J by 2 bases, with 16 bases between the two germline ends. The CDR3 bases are TGTGCCACCCTACGGGAGCCGTTCACAGATACGCAGTATTTT. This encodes CATLREPFTDTQYF.

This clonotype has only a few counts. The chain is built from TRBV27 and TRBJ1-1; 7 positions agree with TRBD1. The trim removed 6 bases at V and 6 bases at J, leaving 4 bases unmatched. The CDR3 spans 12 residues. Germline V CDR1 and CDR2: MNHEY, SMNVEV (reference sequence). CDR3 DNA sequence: TGTGCCAGCAGCCGCAGGGGGGCTGAAGCTTTCTTT. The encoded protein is CASSRRGAEAFF.